This T cell receptor beta chain appears in the sequencing data of a study of Ad26.COV2.S vaccination and SARS-CoV-2 variants. Regarding the study as a whole: Vaccinees displayed broader spike-specific TCR repertoires than placebo recipients. Possibly, TCR breadth and depth analyses underestimated total T cell responses.

The protocol was immunoSEQ multiplex PCR, while the TCRdb copy is restricted to in-frame clones and leaves out a portion. The data hold under 550,000 clones, with roughly 90% observed a single time. Remarks on this clone: Its antigen remains unknown.

This CDR3 region has 18 residues. V gave up 5 bases and J gave up 2 bases, with 23 bases separating them. The V gene's germline CDR1 is LGHDT and CDR2 YNNKEL (reference sequence). Stated treatment: roughly 18 received Ad26.COV2.S at low or high dose, single or two shots; 5 received placebo; per-sample allocation not given. Each sample was drawn 63 days after the first injection (of vaccine or placebo). The shot given was an Ad26 vector that makes Wuhan-strain SARS-CoV-2 spike. The clonotype originates from a person aged 18-60 years who received the Ad26.COV2.S COVID-19 vaccine or a placebo. The V gene is TRBV3-1 (or the pseudogene TRBV3-2), the J gene TRBJ2-3; D is perhaps TRBD1 or TRBD2 (5 bases each). The specimen comprised peripheral blood, sampled in a trial of Ad26.COV2.S vaccine versus placebo. The CDR3: CASSSPEGPSTLTDTQYF. The CDR3 region has the DNA TGTGCCAGCAGCTCCCCCGAGGGACCGTCCACCCTCACAGATACGCAGTATTTT.